This T cell receptor (beta chain) was obtained from a study of T-cell reconstitution after alpha-beta-depleted transplantation in children. For TCRbeta, the library was prepared with unique molecular identifiers. TCRdb ran MiXCR on the PCR reads and lists one entry per CDR3 protein. Of around 440,000 distinct CDR3 sequences listed, roughly a tenth are singletons. Study outcomes and limitations: Several hundred rapidly expanded clones from non-depleted graft cells reportedly supplied alpha-beta T cells about two months post-transplant. The main origin of T-cell counts and diversity one year after transplant was newly produced T cells.

This clonotype has a handful of counts. Its cognate antigen is unknown. The CDR3 spans 16 residues. Germline assignment: CDR1 ENHRY and CDR2 SYGVKD. V was pared by 11 bases and J by 4 bases, with 26 bases between. The sample consisted of PBMCs, taken before TCRalphabeta/CD19-depleted stem cell transplant. This chain links TRBV10-3 with TRBJ1-1; perhaps TRBD1 as D (5 bases). This TCR came from a child aged 2-9 years with inherited bone marrow failure, due to receive a stem cell transplant. CDR3 in DNA: TGTGCCGCGACCCGGGACCCCCAGGAGTTGGGCACTGAAGCTTTCTTT. Its translation: CAATRDPQELGTEAFF.